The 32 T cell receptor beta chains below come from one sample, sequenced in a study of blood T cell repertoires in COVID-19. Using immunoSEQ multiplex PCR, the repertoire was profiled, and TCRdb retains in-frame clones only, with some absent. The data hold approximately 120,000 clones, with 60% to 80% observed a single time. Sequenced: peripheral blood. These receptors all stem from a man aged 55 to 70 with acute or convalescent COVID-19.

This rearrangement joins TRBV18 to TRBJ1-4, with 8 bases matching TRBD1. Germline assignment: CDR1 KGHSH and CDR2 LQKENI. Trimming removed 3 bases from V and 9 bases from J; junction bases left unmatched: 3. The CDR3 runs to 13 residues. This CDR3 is CASSPGTGQKLFF. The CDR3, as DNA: TGTGCCAGCTCACCGGGGACAGGTCAAAAACTGTTTTTT.

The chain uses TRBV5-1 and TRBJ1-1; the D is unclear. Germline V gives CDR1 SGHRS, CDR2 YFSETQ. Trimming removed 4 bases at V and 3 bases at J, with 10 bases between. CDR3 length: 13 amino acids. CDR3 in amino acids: CASSLTRDTEAFF. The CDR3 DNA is TGCGCCAGCAGCCTTACACGGGACACTGAAGCTTTCTTT.

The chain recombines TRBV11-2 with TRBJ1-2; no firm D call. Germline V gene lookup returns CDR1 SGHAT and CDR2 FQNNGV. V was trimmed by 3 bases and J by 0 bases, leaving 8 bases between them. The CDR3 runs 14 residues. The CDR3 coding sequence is TGTGCCAGCAGCTTTCTTGCGTCTAACTATGGCTACACCTTC. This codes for CASSFLASNYGYTF.

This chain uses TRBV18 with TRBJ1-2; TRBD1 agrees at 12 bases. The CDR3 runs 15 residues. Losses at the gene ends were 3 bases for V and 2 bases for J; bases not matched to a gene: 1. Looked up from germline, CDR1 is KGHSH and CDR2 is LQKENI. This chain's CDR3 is CASSPGTGGNYGYTF. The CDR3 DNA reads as TGTGCCAGCTCACCCGGGACAGGGGGCAACTATGGCTACACCTTC.

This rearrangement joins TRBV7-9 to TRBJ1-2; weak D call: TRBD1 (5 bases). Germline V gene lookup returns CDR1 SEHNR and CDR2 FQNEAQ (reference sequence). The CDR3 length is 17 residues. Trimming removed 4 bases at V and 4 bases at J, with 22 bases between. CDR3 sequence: CASSSTEGGDGAYGYTF. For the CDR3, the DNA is TGTGCCAGCAGCTCAACGGAGGGAGGGGACGGAGCCTATGGCTACACCTTC.

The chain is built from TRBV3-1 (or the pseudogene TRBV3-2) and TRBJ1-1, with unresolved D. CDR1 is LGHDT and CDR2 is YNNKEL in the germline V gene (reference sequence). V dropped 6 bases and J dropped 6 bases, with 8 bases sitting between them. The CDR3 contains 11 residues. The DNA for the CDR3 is TGTGCCAGCAGAGGAGCATCTGAAGCTTTCTTT. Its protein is CASRGASEAFF.

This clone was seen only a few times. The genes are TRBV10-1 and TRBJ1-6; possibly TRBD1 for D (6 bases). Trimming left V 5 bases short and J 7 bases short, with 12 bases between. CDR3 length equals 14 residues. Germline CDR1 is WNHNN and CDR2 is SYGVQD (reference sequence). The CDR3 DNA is TGCGCCAGCAGTCCCGGGACAAAGAATTCACCCCTCCACTTT. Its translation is CASSPGTKNSPLHF.

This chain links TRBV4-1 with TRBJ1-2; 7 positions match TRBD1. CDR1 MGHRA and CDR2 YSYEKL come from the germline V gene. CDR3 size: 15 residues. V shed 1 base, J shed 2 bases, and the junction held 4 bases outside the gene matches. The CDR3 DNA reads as TGCGCCAGCAGCCAAGTGCCGGGACAGAACTATGGCTACACCTTC. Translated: CASSQVPGQNYGYTF.

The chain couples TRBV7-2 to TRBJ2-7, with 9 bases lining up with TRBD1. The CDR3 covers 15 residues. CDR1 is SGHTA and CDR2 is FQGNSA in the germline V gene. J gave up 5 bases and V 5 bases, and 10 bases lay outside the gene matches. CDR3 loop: CASSLVGDRADEQYF. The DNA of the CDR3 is TGTGCCAGCAGCCTTGTGGGGGACAGGGCGGACGAGCAGTACTTC. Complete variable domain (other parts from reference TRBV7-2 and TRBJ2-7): GAGVSQSPSNKVTEKGKDVELRCDPISGHTALYWYRQSLGQGLEFLIYFQGNSAPDKSGLPSDRFSAERTGGSVSTLTIQRTQQEDSAVYLCASSLVGDRADEQYFGPGTRLTVT.

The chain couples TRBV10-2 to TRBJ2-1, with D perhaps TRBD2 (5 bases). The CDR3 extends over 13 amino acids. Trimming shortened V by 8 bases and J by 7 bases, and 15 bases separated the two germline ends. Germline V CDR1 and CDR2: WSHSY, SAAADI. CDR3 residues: CASARGVGNEQFF. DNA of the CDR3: TGCGCCAGCGCTCGGGGAGTAGGGAATGAGCAGTTCTTC.

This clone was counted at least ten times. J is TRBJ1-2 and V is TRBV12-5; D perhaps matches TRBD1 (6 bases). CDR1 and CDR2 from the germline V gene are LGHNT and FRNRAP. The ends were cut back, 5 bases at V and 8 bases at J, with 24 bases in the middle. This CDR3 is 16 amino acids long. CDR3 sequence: CASGTYSGRGSGGYTF. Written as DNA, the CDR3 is TGTGCTAGTGGTACCTACTCGGGCAGGGGTTCGGGAGGCTACACCTTC. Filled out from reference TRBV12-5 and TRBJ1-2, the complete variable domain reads DARVTQTPRHKVTEMGQEVTMRCQPILGHNTVFWYRQTMMQGLELLAYFRNRAPLDDSGMPKDRFSAEMPDATLATLKIQPSEPRDSAVYFCASGTYSGRGSGGYTFGSGTRLTVV.

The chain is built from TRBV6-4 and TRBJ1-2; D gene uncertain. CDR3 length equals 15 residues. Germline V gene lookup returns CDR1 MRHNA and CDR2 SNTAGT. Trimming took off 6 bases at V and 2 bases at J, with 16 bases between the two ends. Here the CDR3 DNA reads TGTGCCAGCAGAGTTCACCCTCAGGCGAACTATGGCTACACCTTC. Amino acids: CASRVHPQANYGYTF.

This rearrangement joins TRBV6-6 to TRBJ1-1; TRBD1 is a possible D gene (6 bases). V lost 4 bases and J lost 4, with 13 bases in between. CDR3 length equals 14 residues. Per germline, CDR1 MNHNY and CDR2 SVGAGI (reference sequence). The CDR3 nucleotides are TGTGCCAGCAGTTCCCTAAGGGGGAGCACTGAAGCTTTCTTT. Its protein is CASSSLRGSTEAFF.

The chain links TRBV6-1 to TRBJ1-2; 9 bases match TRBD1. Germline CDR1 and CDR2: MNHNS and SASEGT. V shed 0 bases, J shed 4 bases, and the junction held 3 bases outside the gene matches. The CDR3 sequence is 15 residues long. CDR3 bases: TGTGCCAGCAGTGAAGCGCCGGGACAGGGCTATGGCTACACCTTC. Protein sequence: CASSEAPGQGYGYTF.

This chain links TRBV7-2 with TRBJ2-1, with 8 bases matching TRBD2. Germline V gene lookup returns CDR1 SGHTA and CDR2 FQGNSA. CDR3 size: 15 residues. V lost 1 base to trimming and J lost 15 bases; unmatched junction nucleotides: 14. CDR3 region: CASSLGEASGSLGFF. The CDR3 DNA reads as TGTGCCAGCAGCTTAGGGGAGGCTAGCGGGTCCTTGGGGTTCTTC.

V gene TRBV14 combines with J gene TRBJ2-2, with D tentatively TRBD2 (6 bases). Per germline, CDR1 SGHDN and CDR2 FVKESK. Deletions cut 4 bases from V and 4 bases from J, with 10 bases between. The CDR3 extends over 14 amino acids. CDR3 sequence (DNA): TGTGCCAGCAGCCGAGAGGAGGGCACCGGGGAGCTGTTTTTT. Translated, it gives CASSREEGTGELFF.

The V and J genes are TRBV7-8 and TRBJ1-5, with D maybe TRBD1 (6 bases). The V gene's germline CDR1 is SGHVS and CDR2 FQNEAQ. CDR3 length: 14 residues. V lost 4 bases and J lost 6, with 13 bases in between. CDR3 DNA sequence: TGTGCCAGCAGCTCGGTTACAGGGACTCAGCCCCAGCATTTT. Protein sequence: CASSSVTGTQPQHF.

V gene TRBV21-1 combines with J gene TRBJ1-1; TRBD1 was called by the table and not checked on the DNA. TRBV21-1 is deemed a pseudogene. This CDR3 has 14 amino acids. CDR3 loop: CATRCGTANTEAFF. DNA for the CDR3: TGTGCCACCCGCTGCGGGACAGCGAACACTGAAGCTTTCTTT.

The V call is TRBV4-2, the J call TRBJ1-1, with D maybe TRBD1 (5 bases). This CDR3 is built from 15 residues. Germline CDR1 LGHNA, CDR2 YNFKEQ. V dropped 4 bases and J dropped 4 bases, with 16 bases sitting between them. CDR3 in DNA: TGTGCCAGCAGCCGAGACGGGGGAAAGGGCACTGAAGCTTTCTTT. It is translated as CASSRDGGKGTEAFF.

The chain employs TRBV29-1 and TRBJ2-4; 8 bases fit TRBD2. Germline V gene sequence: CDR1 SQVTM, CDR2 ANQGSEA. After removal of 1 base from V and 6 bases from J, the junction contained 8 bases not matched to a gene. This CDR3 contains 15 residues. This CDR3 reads CSVEVGAGGGNIQYF. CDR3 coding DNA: TGCAGCGTTGAAGTTGGGGCGGGAGGAGGAAACATTCAGTACTTC.

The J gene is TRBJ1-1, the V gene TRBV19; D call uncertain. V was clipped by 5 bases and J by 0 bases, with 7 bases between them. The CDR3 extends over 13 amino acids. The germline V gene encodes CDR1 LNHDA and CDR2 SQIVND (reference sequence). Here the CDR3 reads CASSFQLNTEAFF. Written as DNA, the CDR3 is TGTGCCAGTAGTTTCCAATTGAACACTGAAGCTTTCTTT.

The CDR3 region is CASSLRAGADTEAFF. The CDR3 DNA follows: TGTGCCAGCAGCTTAAGGGCAGGGGCCGATACTGAAGCTTTCTTT. This chain joins TRBV7-6 and TRBJ1-1; D might be TRBD1 (6 bases). The germline gives CDR1 SGHVS, CDR2 FNYEAQ. Trimming shortened V by 2 bases and J by 5 bases, and 15 bases separated the two germline ends. The CDR3 runs to 15 residues.

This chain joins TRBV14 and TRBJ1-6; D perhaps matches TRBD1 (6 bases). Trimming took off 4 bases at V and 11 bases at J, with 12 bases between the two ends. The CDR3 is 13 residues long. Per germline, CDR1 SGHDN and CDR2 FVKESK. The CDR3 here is CASSPGQMTPLHF. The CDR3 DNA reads TGTGCCAGCAGCCCCGGACAGATGACACCCCTCCACTTT. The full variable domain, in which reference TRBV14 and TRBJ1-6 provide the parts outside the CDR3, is EAGVTQFPSHSVIEKGQTVTLRCDPISGHDNLYWYRRVMGKEIKFLLHFVKESKQDESGMPNNRFLAERTGGTYSTLKVQPAELEDSGVYFCASSPGQMTPLHFGNGTRLTVT.

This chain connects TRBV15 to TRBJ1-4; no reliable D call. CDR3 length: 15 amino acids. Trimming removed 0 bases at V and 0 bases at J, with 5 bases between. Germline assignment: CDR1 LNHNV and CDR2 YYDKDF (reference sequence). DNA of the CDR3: TGTGCCACCAGCAGAGACGGTGCAACTAATGAAAAACTGTTTTTT. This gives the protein CATSRDGATNEKLFF. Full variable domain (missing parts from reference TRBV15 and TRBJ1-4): DAMVIQNPRYQVTQFGKPVTLSCSQTLNHNVMYWYQQKSSQAPKLLFHYYDKDFNNEADTPDNFQSRRPNTSFCFLDIRSPGLGDTAMYLCATSRDGATNEKLFFGSGTQLSVL.

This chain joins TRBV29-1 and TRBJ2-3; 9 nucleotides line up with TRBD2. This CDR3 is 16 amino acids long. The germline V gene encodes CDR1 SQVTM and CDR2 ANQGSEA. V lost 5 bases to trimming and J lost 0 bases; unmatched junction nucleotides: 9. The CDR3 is CSVRLAGTASTDTQYF. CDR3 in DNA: TGCAGCGTTCGGCTAGCGGGGACCGCTAGCACAGATACGCAGTATTTT.

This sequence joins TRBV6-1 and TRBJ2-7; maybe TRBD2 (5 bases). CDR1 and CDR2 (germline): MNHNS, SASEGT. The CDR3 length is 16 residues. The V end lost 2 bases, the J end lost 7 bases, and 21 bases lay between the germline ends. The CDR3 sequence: CASSEMPSEPRGEQYF. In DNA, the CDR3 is TGTGCCAGCAGTGAAATGCCCTCGGAGCCCAGAGGGGAGCAGTACTTC.

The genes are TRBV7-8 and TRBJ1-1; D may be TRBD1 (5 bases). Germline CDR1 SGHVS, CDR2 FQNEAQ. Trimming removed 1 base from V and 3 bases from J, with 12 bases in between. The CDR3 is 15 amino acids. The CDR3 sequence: CASSLDRLGHTEAFF. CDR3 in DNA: TGTGCCAGCAGCTTAGATCGCCTGGGGCACACTGAAGCTTTCTTT.

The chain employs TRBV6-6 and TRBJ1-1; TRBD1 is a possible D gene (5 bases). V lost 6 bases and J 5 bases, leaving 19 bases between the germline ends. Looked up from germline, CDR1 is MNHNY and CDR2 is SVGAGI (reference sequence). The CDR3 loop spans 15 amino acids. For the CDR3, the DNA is TGTGCCAGCAGCCCGAGACGGGCCCAGGGAACTGAAGCTTTCTTT. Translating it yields CASSPRRAQGTEAFF.

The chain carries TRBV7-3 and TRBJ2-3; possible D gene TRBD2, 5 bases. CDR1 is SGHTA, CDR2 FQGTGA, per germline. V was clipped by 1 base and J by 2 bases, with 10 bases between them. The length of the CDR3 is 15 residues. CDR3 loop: CASSLNRGTTDTQYF. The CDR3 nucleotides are TGTGCCAGCAGCTTAAATCGGGGAACCACAGATACGCAGTATTTT.

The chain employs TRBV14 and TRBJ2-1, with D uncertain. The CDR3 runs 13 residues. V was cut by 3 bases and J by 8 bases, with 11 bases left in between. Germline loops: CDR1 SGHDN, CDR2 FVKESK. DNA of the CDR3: TGTGCCAGCAGCCACTATACGGTGGATGAGCAGTTCTTC. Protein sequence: CASSHYTVDEQFF.

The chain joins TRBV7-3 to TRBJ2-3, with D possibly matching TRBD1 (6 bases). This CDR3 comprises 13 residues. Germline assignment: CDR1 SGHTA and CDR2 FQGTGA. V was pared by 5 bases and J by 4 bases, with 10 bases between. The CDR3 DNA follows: TGTGCCAGCAGCCTTAACAGGGCAGATACGCAGTATTTT. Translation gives CASSLNRADTQYF. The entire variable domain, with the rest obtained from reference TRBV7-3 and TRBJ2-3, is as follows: GAGVSQTPSNKVTEKGKYVELRCDPISGHTALYWYRQSLGQGPEFLIYFQGTGAADDSGLPNDRFFAVRPEGSVSTLKIQRTERGDSAVYLCASSLNRADTQYFGPGTRLTVL.

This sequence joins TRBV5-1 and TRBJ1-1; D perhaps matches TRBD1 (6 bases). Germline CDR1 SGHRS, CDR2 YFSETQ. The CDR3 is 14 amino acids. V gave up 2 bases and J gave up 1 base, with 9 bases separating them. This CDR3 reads CASSFLTGNTEAFF. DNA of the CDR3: TGCGCCAGCAGCTTCCTGACAGGGAACACTGAAGCTTTCTTT. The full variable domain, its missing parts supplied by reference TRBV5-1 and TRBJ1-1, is KAGVTQTPRYLIKTRGQQVTLSCSPISGHRSVSWYQQTPGQGLQFLFEYFSETQRNKGNFPGRFSGRQFSNSRSEMNVSTLELGDSALYLCASSFLTGNTEAFFGQGTRLTVV.